Below, one T cell receptor beta chain is given with its context. The target antigen is unknown. The data were produced by immunoSEQ multiplex PCR, yet TCRdb's version contains in-frame clones alone and is incomplete. The table includes more than 90,000 clones, 84% detected once. The data derive from a study of T cell responses to AZD1222 COVID-19 vaccine. Study-wide findings and caveats: Across the whole spike, CD4 TCRs peaked at regions 160-218 and 743-854. Repertoires were sampled only after the peak T cell response.

CDR1 and CDR2 (germline): SGHNT, YYREEE (reference sequence). The J segment lost 3 bases and the V segment lost 3 bases, leaving 9 bases of the junction unmatched. The length of the CDR3 is 16 residues. The sequence was obtained from an adult in good health. This chain joins TRBV5-4 and TRBJ2-1; 7 bases agree with TRBD2. The input for sequencing was peripheral blood, taken on day 0 of AZD1222 vaccination. CDR3 region: CASSSFGLADYNEQFF. DNA of the CDR3: TGTGCCAGCAGCTCCTTCGGTCTAGCGGACTACAATGAGCAGTTCTTC.